The T cell receptor beta chain described here comes from a study of T cells in Graves' hyperthyroidism and ophthalmopathy (dated by TCRdb to between 2017 and 2020). About the investigation overall: Peripheral blood was sampled at the time of initial diagnosis, prior to any treatment. To identify TCR V-J signatures that set the groups apart, the researchers used a discovery cohort of more than 95 patients, made up of under 50 with Graves' ophthalmopathy and about 59 with stable Graves' hyperthyroidism. After blood sampling, hyperthyroidism patients were treated with methimazole at a starting dose of 30 mg daily, and ophthalmopathy patients were treated with high-dose intravenous methylprednisolone. For training and testing, the 95 to 100 patients in the discovery cohort were randomly divided in a 7:3 ratio. In about 6 Graves' hyperthyroidism patients, the study also compared T-cell repertoires from thyroid tissue with T-cell repertoires from blood. According to the paper, TCR Vbeta CDR3 sequencing was carried out on approximately 140 peripheral blood samples, which came from approximately 43 ophthalmopathy, around 75 hyperthyroidism and about 17 progressor patients. Prospective prediction of ophthalmopathy was tested in an independent validation cohort consisting of roughly 19 hyperthyroidism patients and about 17 patients who later progressed to ophthalmopathy.

Ophthalmopathy patients had moderately to severely active disease, with a Clinical Activity Score of 3 or more, a NOSPECS grade of 4 or more, and a disease duration of less than 3 months. Patients with uncontrolled infections, other autoimmune diseases, pregnancy or lactation were excluded. Diagnoses were established on the basis of clinical symptoms, serum thyroxine and TRAb, thyroid ultrasound, and orbital computed tomography. PBMCs were separated from roughly 10 ml of fresh peripheral blood using Ficoll-Paque density gradient centrifugation. Trizol reagent was used to extract total RNA, and RNA quality was then checked on an Agilent 2100 Bioanalyzer. Comments on this clonotype: There is no known antigen for this receptor. No clone much larger than this one lies a single base away; base qualities are absent.

TCR beta CDR3 regions were amplified from RNA transcripts. A first-round RT-PCR of the TCR CDR3 used the HTBI primer set with the Qiagen OneStep RT-PCR kit. The libraries were constructed in a second round of multiplex PCR and then size-selected and purified. Sequencing of the libraries was done on an Illumina HiSeq2000 using paired-end 100 bp reads. The paper's data handling went like this. SOAPnuke was used to process the raw data, throwing out any read that contained adapters or uncalled bases, had a mean Phred below 15, or lacked an exact constant-primer or identifier match. High-quality paired reads were merged with COPE v1.2.5, and unique nucleotide sequences were defined as clonotypes. Clonotypes were aligned to IMGT TRBV, TRBD and TRBJ reference segments using MiTCR v1.1. Only V-J combinations with frequency above 0.0001, covering about 99% of repertoires, were analysed. The TCS score was defined as F50 (clonal expansion) divided by E x V (chaos), with BLOSUM62-based TCRdist calculated between CDR3 peptides within each V-J. Welch's t-statistics and random forest reduced fewer than 600 V-J features to roughly 13, which were used in a naive Bayes classifier (R e1071). In TCRdb, the public reads were trimmed at Q25 with fastp and aligned with MiXCR, with productive beta chains retained. Each entry merges the rows of one CDR3 protein and shows their most common DNA and genes. V and J calls and clone size were set by TCRdb, not the authors. In this sample the table shows some 500,000 distinct CDR3 sequences, more than 15% of which occur a single time. The ten largest clones add up to approximately 30% of the sample.

Results the study describes overall, beyond this receptor: In validation, progression to ophthalmopathy was predicted by the model with 70.59% sensitivity and 72.22% specificity, a median of 6.5 months before onset. Sample size was not statistically predetermined, and blinding of investigators to group allocation was not performed. Most expanded thyroid clonotypes (frequency above 0.001) were also detected in blood, suggesting blood repertoires may reflect thyroid immune responses. A 13 V-J signature model separated ophthalmopathy from stable hyperthyroidism, with roughly 88% sensitivity and roughly 84% specificity in cross-validation and 80%/75% in testing.

V is shortened by 4 bases, J by 7 bases, and the region joining them spans 14 bases. The CDR3 starts with the cysteine, ends with the phenylalanine, and has 14 residues. The only DNA kept is the CDR3, 42 bases in frame from the first base. For CDR1 and CDR2, the germline V gene lists SGHDN and FVKESK. The TCR originated in a woman aged 25 to 39 with Graves' ophthalmopathy. This chain is built from TRBV14 and TRBJ2-1; tentative D gene TRBD2, with 6 bases matching. The sequenced sample was blood. The nucleotide sequence is given as TGTGCCAGCAGCCGCCAACTAGCTGATAATGAGCAGTTCTTC. The translation is CASSRQLADNEQFF.